Presented here are 4 T cell receptor beta chains from one specimen sequenced in a study of OX40 agonist ivuxolimab in advanced cancers. Profiling relied on immunoSEQ multiplex PCR, and the TCRdb table lists in-frame clones only, not all of them. This table has roughly 33,000 clones, 65% to 75% appearing once. The input for sequencing was CD4+ or CD8+ T cells sorted from blood, taken in a trial of the OX40 agonist ivuxolimab. The receptors here all came from an adult with an advanced solid tumor such as melanoma, head and neck, liver or kidney cancer.

The rearrangement links TRBV9 to TRBJ2-5; D gene unclear. The DNA end lines up better with TRBJ2-7; the J call may be wrong. Germline V lookup: CDR1 SGDLS, CDR2 YYNGEE. The CDR3 is 14 amino acids. The CDR3 nucleotides read TGTGCCAGCAGCGTAGGGTGGGGAACCTACGAGCAGTACTTC. Translated, it gives CASSVGWGTYEQYF.

The chain combines TRBV19 with TRBJ1-4; D gene unclear. CDR3 length: 14 amino acids. Germline V CDR1 and CDR2: LNHDA, SQIVND (reference sequence). V lost 7 bases and J lost 2, with 11 bases in between. CDR3 loop: CASISTGTNEKLFF. In nucleotides, the CDR3 is TGTGCCAGTATCTCGACCGGCACTAATGAAAAACTGTTTTTT.

The V gene is TRBV2, the J gene TRBJ2-5; 7 nucleotides line up with TRBD2. Germline V CDR1 and CDR2: SNHLY, FYNNEI. The CDR3 is 13 amino acids. Unmatched junction bases numbered 3, after V lost 1 base and J lost 7 bases. In DNA, the CDR3 is TGTGCCAGCAGTGAAGGTAGCGGGCTGACCCAGTACTTC. Translated, it gives CASSEGSGLTQYF.

This chain joins TRBV9 and TRBJ2-1, with a weak D call TRBD1 (5 bases). V lost 0 bases and J lost 9, with 16 bases in between. Looked up from germline, CDR1 is SGDLS and CDR2 is YYNGEE. The CDR3 is 15 amino acids. The CDR3 loop is CASSVGQGHSGEQFF. CDR3 DNA sequence: TGTGCCAGCAGCGTAGGCCAGGGTCATTCTGGTGAGCAGTTCTTC.